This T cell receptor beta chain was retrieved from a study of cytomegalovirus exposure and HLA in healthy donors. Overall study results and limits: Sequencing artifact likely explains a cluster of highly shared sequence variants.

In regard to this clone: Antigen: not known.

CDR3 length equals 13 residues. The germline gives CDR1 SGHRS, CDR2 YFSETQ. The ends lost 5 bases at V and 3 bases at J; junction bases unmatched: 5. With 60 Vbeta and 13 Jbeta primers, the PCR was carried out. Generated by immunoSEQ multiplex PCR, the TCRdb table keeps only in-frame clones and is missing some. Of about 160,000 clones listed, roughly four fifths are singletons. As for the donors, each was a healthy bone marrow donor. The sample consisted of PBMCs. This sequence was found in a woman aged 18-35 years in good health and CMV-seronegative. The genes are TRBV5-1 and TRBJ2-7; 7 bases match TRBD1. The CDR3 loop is CASRYTGDYEQYF. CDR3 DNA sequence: TGCGCCAGCAGATATACAGGGGACTACGAGCAGTACTTC.